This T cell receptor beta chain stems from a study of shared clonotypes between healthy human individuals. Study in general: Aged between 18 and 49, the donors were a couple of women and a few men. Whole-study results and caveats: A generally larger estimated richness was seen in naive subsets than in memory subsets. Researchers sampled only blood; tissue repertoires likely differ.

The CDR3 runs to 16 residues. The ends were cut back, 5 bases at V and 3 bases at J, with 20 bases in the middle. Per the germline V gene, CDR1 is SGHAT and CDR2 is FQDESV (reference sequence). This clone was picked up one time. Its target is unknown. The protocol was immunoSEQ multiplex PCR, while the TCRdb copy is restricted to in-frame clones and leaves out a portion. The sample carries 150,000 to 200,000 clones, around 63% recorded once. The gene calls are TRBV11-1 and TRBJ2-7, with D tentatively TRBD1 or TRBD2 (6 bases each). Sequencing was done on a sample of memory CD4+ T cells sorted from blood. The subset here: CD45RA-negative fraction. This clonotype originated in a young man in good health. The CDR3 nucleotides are TGTGCCAGCAGCGAAGGTGTGGGGGGCCCCTACTACGAGCAGTACTTC. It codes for CASSEGVGGPYYEQYF. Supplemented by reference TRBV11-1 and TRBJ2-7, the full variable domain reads EAEVAQSPRYKITEKSQAVAFWCDPISGHATLYWYRQILGQGPELLVQFQDESVVDDSQLPKDRFSAERLKGVDSTLKIQPAELGDSAMYLCASSEGVGGPYYEQYFGPGTRLTVT.